One T cell receptor (beta chain) is described in this entry. These data are taken from a study of control samples from healthy donors and cancer patients. Produced via immunoSEQ multiplex PCR; TCRdb's table is partial and in-frame only. The sample carries approximately 150,000 clones, about nine tenths recorded once. CDR3 length equals 14 residues. The germline gives CDR1 LGHNA, CDR2 YSLEER. The V end lost 0 bases, the J end lost 1 base, and 6 bases lay between the germline ends. The sample was blood. The TCR sequence derives from a man aged 30 to 45 in good health. V gene TRBV4-3 combines with J gene TRBJ1-2, with D unclear. The DNA of the CDR3 is TGCGCCAGCAGCCAAGAGGCCGATAACTATGGCTACACCTTC. Translated, it gives CASSQEADNYGYTF.